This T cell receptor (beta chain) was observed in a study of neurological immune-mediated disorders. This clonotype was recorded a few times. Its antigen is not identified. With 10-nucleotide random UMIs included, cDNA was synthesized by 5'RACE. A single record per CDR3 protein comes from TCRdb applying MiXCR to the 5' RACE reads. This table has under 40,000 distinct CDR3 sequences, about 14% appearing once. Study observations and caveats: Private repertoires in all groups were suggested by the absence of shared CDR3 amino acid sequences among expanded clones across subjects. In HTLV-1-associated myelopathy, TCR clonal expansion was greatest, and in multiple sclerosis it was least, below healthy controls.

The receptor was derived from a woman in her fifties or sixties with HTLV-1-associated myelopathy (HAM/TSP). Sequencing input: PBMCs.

The CDR3 loop is CASSWGPPHSSEQYF. Here the CDR3 DNA reads TGTGCCAGCAGCTGGGGGCCCCCCCATAGTAGCGAGCAGTACTTC. The V and J genes are TRBV6-5 and TRBJ2-7; maybe TRBD1 (6 bases). V lost 6 bases, J lost 6 bases, and 21 bases lay in between. The germline V gene has CDR1 MNHEY and CDR2 SVGAGI. The CDR3 runs 15 residues.